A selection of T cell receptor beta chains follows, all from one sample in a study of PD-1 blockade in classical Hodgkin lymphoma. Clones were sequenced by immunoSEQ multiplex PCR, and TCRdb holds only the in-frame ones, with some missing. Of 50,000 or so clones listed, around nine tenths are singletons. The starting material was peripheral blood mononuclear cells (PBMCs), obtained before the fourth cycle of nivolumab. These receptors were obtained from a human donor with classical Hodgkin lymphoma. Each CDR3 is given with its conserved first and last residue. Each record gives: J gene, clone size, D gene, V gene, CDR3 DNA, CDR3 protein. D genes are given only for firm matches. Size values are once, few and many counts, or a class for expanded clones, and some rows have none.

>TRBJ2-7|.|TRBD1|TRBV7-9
TGTGCCAGCAGCCTCAGACAGGGATTGGACGAGCAGTACTTC
CASSLRQGLDEQYF
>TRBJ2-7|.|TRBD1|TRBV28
TGTGCCAGCAGACAACAGGGGGAAGAGCAGTACTTC
CASRQQGEEQYF
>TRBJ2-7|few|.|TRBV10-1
TGCGCCAGCAGTTCGGGACACGGCTGGCAGCAGTACTTC
CASSSGHGWQQYF
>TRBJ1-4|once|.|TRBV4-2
TGTGCCAGCAGCCCACTGGCTGAAAAACTGTTTTTT
CASSPLAEKLFF
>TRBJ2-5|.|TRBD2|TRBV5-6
TGTGCCAGCAGCTACATTAGGCGCGGGGGGGCCGGGGAGACCCAGTACTTC
CASSYIRRGGAGETQYF
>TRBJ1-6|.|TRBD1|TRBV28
TGTGCCAGCGGGACAGGAATATGGACCCTCCACTTT
CASGTGIWTLHF
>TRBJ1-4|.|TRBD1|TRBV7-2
TGTGCCAGCAGCTTGGGACAGGGGCAAATATCTGACAAACTGTTTTTT
CASSLGQGQISDKLFF
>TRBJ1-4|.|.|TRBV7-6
TGTGCCAGCAGCTTAGGGGGGGGAACAGGGTCCCCAAAGAGGGAAAAACTGTTTTTT
CASSLGGGTGSPKREKLFF
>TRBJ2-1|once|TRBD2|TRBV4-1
TGCGCCAGCAGCCAAGATCAGATTGCGGGAGGGCCCAGGTCCTACAATGAGCAGTTCTTC
CASSQDQIAGGPRSYNEQFF
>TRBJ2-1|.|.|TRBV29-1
TGCAGCGTTGAGGGGCTACCCAGGTTCTTC
CSVEGLPRFF
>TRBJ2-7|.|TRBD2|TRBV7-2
TGTGCCAGCAGCTTAAGCAGCGGGGAGAAGCACTTC
CASSLSSGEKHF
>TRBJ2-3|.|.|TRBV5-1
TGCGCCAGCAGCCAAGGGACGGGTCGCACAGATACGCAGTATTTT
CASSQGTGRTDTQYF
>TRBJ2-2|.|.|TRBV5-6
TGTGCCAGCAGCTTTATCAGGGCTGCGACCGGGGAGCTGTTTTTT
CASSFIRAATGELFF
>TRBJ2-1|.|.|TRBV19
TGTGCCAGTATGAGGGAGGGGGGCAATGAGCAGTTCTTC
CASMREGGNEQFF
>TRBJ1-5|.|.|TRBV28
TGTGCCAGCATCACAGGAGGCTACAATCAGCCCCAGCATTTT
CASITGGYNQPQHF
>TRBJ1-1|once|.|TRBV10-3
TGTGCCATCGGCGACACGGCGAACACTGAAGCTTTCTTT
CAIGDTANTEAFF
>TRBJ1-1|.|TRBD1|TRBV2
TGTGCCGGGGGACAGGGGCACACTGAAGCTTTCTTT
CAGGQGHTEAFF
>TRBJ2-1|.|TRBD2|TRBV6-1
TGTGCCAGCAGTGAAGCAGGGACTAGCGGGAGACCAGTAACGTACAATGAGCAGTTCTTC
CASSEAGTSGRPVTYNEQFF